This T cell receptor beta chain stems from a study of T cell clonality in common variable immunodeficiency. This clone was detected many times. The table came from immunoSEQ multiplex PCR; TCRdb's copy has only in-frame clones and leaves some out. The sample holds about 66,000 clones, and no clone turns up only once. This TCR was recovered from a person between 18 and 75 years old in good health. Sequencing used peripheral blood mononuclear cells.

This CDR3 reads CSAPPSGSHEQYF. CDR3 DNA (partial): TGCAGTGCTCCCCCTAGCGGGAGCCACGAG. The rearrangement uses TRBV20-1 and TRBJ2-7; 10 nucleotides match TRBD2. Read sequence stops 3 residues before the CDR3 end, and the germline J gene provides the missing end. The CDR3 length is 13 residues. Germline loops: CDR1 DFQATT, CDR2 SNEGSKA (reference sequence). Trimming at V came to 5 bases and at J to 5 bases, leaving 6 bases not matched to a gene.